This T cell receptor beta chain was profiled in a study of human T cells and chemical hapten exposure. This clonotype was counted ten times or more. TCRdb re-derived calls from the RACE reads in MiXCR, one entry per CDR3 protein. The sample has some 42,000 distinct CDR3 sequences; 8% to 9.5% are singletons. This sample's time point: patch test 2, 6 weeks after DPC sensitization. Treatment here: therapeutic diphenylcyclopropenone sensitization with weekly scalp DPC. V gave up 4 bases and J gave up 2 bases; unmatched junction bases: 4. Per the germline V gene, CDR1 is MNHEY and CDR2 is SMNVEV (reference sequence). This CDR3 is built from 15 residues.

The receptor's source is a woman between 35 and 50 years old with alopecia areata. Some clones in this sample may be carry-over from other donors' samples. The source was whole blood, collected in connection with sensitization to the hapten diphenylcyclopropenone (DPC). This chain connects TRBV27 to TRBJ2-3; 9 bases are shared with TRBD2. The CDR3 DNA sequence: TGTGCCAGCAGTTCTTGGGGACTAGCCACAGATACGCAGTATTTT. Encoded protein: CASSSWGLATDTQYF.